This T cell receptor (beta chain) was identified in a study of T cells in Graves' hyperthyroidism and ophthalmopathy. This clonotype was found many times. Germline CDR1 reads LNHNV; CDR2 reads YYDKDF (reference sequence). The CDR3 spans 16 residues. The germline V and J ends were trimmed by 1 base and 7 bases, with 17 bases remaining between them. RNA transcripts yielded amplified TCR beta CDR3 regions. The TCR CDR3 first-round RT-PCR relied on the HTBI primer set. TCRdb reprocessed the multiplex PCR reads via MiXCR and lists one record per CDR3 protein. The table has over 200,000 distinct CDR3 sequences, about 15% seen once.

The rearrangement joins TRBV15 to TRBJ1-5; D is ambiguous. The sequencing input was blood. The sequence came from a woman in her forties with Graves' hyperthyroidism that later progressed to Graves' ophthalmopathy. The CDR3 region is CATSRGFGGRGQPQHF. The CDR3 DNA follows: TGTGCCACCAGCAGAGGCTTTGGCGGGAGAGGCCAGCCCCAGCATTTT.